The 30 T cell receptor beta chains below were found in one sample sequenced in a study of CD8 T cells in Susac syndrome. The RNA, about 0.45 to 1 ug, was put through reverse transcription using random hexamers. TCRdb processed the immunoSEQ multiplex PCR reads anew with MiXCR; each CDR3 protein has one entry. The sample records 100,000 to 150,000 distinct CDR3 sequences, just under 95% being singletons. The sequenced sample consisted of CD4+ T cells from PBMCs. These receptors originate from a human donor in good health.

The chain recombines TRBV5-6 with TRBJ2-3; 7 bases are shared with TRBD1. Germline CDR1 reads SGHDT; CDR2 reads YYEEEE. This CDR3 has 15 residues. V dropped 4 bases and J dropped 6; count of bases not matched to a gene: 11. CDR3 nucleotides: TGTGCCAGCAGCCGCTATACAGGGGAGTGGGATACGCAGTATTTT. It codes for CASSRYTGEWDTQYF.

In its sample, this clonotype was seen a few times. This chain uses TRBV6-5 with TRBJ2-3; TRBD2 might be the D (5 bases). V was cut by 2 bases and J by 0 bases, with 12 bases left in between. The CDR3 totals 16 residues. CDR1 and CDR2 (germline): MNHEY, SVGAGI. This chain's CDR3 is CASSYRPPGSTDTQYF. CDR3 bases: TGTGCCAGCAGTTACCGGCCCCCGGGGAGCACAGATACGCAGTATTTT.

CDR3 sequence: CSVVKKDNEQFF. The CDR3, as DNA: TGCAGCGTTGTTAAAAAGGACAATGAGCAGTTCTTC. V usage is TRBV29-1 and J usage is TRBJ2-1; D unresolved. The length of the CDR3 is 12 residues. CDR1 is SQVTM and CDR2 is ANQGSEA in the germline V gene. The V and J ends lost 4 bases and 5 bases respectively, with 9 bases between them.

The chain is built from TRBV29-1 and TRBJ2-6, with a possible D match to TRBD1 (5 bases). The CDR3 has 13 residues. Germline CDR1 is SQVTM and CDR2 is ANQGSEA. Trimming stripped 7 bases from V and 1 base from J, with 8 bases between. The CDR3 protein is CSARESGANVLTF. The CDR3 nucleotides read TGCAGCGCCAGGGAATCTGGGGCCAACGTCCTGACTTTC.

The rearrangement links TRBV19 to TRBJ2-3; no definite D call. CDR3 size: 12 residues. Germline-derived CDR1 and CDR2 are LNHDA and SQIVND (reference sequence). The CDR3, as DNA: TGTGCTGTGGGTTGGCCCCCAGATACGCAGTATTTT. Translating gives CAVGWPPDTQYF.

The J gene is TRBJ1-4, the V gene TRBV4-3; D is possibly TRBD1 (6 bases). The germline V gene has CDR1 LGHNA and CDR2 YSLEER. This CDR3 is 15 amino acids long. Trimming left V 2 bases short and J 3 bases short, with 10 bases between. CDR3: CASSQQRGANEKLFF. CDR3 sequence (DNA): TGCGCCAGCAGCCAACAGAGGGGGGCTAATGAAAAACTGTTTTTT.

The J gene is TRBJ2-3, the V gene TRBV7-2; D remains ambiguous. Trimming pared 1 base from V and 2 bases from J, leaving 4 bases between. This CDR3 spans 13 amino acids. CDR1 is SGHTA and CDR2 is FQGNSA in the germline V gene. The DNA for the CDR3 is TGTGCCAGCAGCTTAGTTAACACAGATACGCAGTATTTT. Its protein product is CASSLVNTDTQYF.

The genes are TRBV9 and TRBJ2-7, with 10 bases identical to TRBD1. Germline assignment: CDR1 SGDLS and CDR2 YYNGEE. Trimming removed 3 bases from V and 3 bases from J; junction bases left unmatched: 3. The CDR3 is 14 residues long. CDR3 in amino acids: CASSAGQGGYEQYF. CDR3 DNA sequence: TGTGCCAGCAGCGCCGGACAGGGGGGCTACGAGCAGTACTTC.

The chain employs TRBV20-1 and TRBJ1-5; 8 nucleotides line up with TRBD1. The V segment lost 6 bases and the J segment 3 bases; nucleotides outside the gene matches: 13. The germline V gene has CDR1 DFQATT and CDR2 SNEGSKA (reference sequence). The CDR3 totals 16 residues. As DNA, the CDR3 is TGCAGTGCCGAGGTCTACGGGACAGGCAACAATCAGCCCCAGCATTTT. Residues: CSAEVYGTGNNQPQHF.

V gene TRBV28 combines with J gene TRBJ2-7; D gene ambiguous. The V end was cut by 7 bases, the J end by 0 bases, with 7 bases between. From germline, CDR1 is MDHEN and CDR2 SYDVKM. This CDR3 has 12 residues. CDR3 in DNA: TGTGCCAGCACACGATCCTCCTACGAGCAGTACTTC. Amino acids: CASTRSSYEQYF.

The chain joins TRBV6-5 to TRBJ2-5; D ambiguous. Germline V gene lookup returns CDR1 MNHEY and CDR2 SVGAGI. The CDR3 has 14 amino acids. Trimming pared 2 bases from V and 0 bases from J, leaving 7 bases between. CDR3 loop: CASSYLCHQETQYF. The DNA for the CDR3 is TGTGCCAGCAGTTACCTGTGCCACCAAGAGACCCAGTACTTC.

The CDR3 here is CASSEAADPTGELFF. The CDR3 nucleotides are TGCGCCAGCAGTGAGGCGGCGGACCCCACCGGGGAGCTGTTTTTT. This sequence joins TRBV10-1 and TRBJ2-2; the D is unclear. The CDR3 runs 15 residues. Germline CDR1 reads WNHNN; CDR2 reads SYGVQD (reference sequence). V was trimmed by 2 bases and J by 4 bases, leaving 11 bases between them.

The J gene is TRBJ2-4, the V gene TRBV19; D may be TRBD2 (6 bases). In germline, CDR1 is LNHDA, CDR2 SQIVND (reference sequence). Trimming pared 4 bases from V and 6 bases from J, leaving 22 bases between. This CDR3 has 17 residues. CDR3 sequence reads: CASSKSGLEGGSNIQYF. The CDR3 region has the DNA TGTGCCAGTAGTAAATCCGGCCTGGAGGGAGGTTCAAACATTCAGTACTTC.

The chain employs TRBV27 and TRBJ2-7; TRBD2 matches 14 bases. Per germline, CDR1 MNHEY and CDR2 SMNVEV (reference sequence). V lost 3 bases, J lost 5 bases, and 9 bases stayed unmatched. CDR3 length equals 17 residues. This chain's CDR3 is CASSFSGTSGSINEQYF. DNA of the CDR3: TGTGCCAGCAGTTTCTCCGGGACTAGCGGGAGTATCAACGAGCAGTACTTC.

V usage is TRBV6-6 and J usage is TRBJ1-1; D gene unclear. Germline V gene lookup returns CDR1 MNHNY and CDR2 SVGAGI (reference sequence). V lost 10 bases and J 0 bases, leaving 9 bases between the germline ends. This CDR3 has 12 amino acids. The chain's CDR3 is CATLGVNTEAFF. DNA of the CDR3: TGTGCCACCCTCGGAGTGAACACTGAAGCTTTCTTT.

The chain joins TRBV7-9 to TRBJ1-2, with no clear D. The CDR3 contains 13 residues. Trimming shortened V by 7 bases and J by 2 bases, and 11 bases separated the two germline ends. CDR1 and CDR2 (germline): SEHNR, FQNEAQ (reference sequence). CDR3 protein: CASTPLANYGYTF. CDR3 DNA sequence: TGTGCCAGCACCCCGCTGGCAAACTATGGCTACACCTTC.

V is TRBV29-1 and J is TRBJ2-7; D possibly corresponds to TRBD2 (6 bases). CDR1 SQVTM and CDR2 ANQGSEA come from the germline V gene. The CDR3 has 15 residues. Trimming removed 1 base at V and 4 bases at J, with 17 bases between. In DNA, the CDR3 is TGCAGCGTTGAAGGGCTCTGGCGGGACTCTTACGAGCAGTACTTC. Translated, it gives CSVEGLWRDSYEQYF.

CDR3 region: CSAPPTNEKLFF. Written as DNA, the CDR3 is TGCAGCGCCCCTCCAACTAATGAAAAACTGTTTTTT. The chain is built from TRBV29-1 and TRBJ1-4; no firm D call. CDR1 is SQVTM, CDR2 ANQGSEA, per germline. The germline V and J ends were trimmed by 7 bases and 0 bases, with 6 bases remaining between them. The CDR3 spans 12 residues.

The rearrangement links TRBV29-1 to TRBJ2-1; 9 bases agree with TRBD2. J was trimmed by 5 bases and V by 6 bases; bases with no gene match: 14. The CDR3 loop spans 16 amino acids. Germline CDR1 is SQVTM and CDR2 is ANQGSEA. CDR3 residues: CSVPRVGSGSHNEQFF. The CDR3 nucleotides are TGCAGCGTCCCCAGGGTTGGTAGCGGGAGCCACAATGAGCAGTTCTTC.

This chain uses TRBV30 with TRBJ1-2, with D unclear. V lost 4 bases to trimming and J lost 10 bases, with 22 bases between them. The CDR3 loop spans 14 amino acids. CDR1 is GTSNPN, CDR2 SVGIG, per germline (reference sequence). CDR3 region: CAWTPLTRLQDYTF. The DNA of the CDR3 is TGTGCCTGGACACCCCTAACGCGGCTTCAAGACTACACCTTC.

The rearrangement joins TRBV29-1 to TRBJ2-5, with TRBD2 matching 10 bases. With 6 bases clipped from V and 5 bases from J, the junction kept 6 bases outside the gene matches. Germline assignment: CDR1 SQVTM and CDR2 ANQGSEA. The CDR3 runs 13 residues. The CDR3 DNA follows: TGCAGCGTCGGACTAGCGGATCGGGAGACCCAGTACTTC. It yields the protein CSVGLADRETQYF.

The CDR3 loop reads CASSFYRTGTEAFF. Written as DNA, the CDR3 is TGTGCCAGCAGTTTCTACAGGACGGGGACTGAAGCTTTCTTT. This chain links TRBV12-3 or TRBV12-4 with TRBJ1-1; the D gene is possibly TRBD1 (5 bases). V lost 3 bases, J lost 5 bases, and 13 bases lay in between. There are 14 residues in the CDR3.

About this clonotype itself: A junction end diverges from the germline sequence, so it may reflect a read error. The chain uses TRBV5-1 and TRBJ2-7; possibly TRBD1 for D (5 bases). Germline lookup yields CDR1 SGHRS and CDR2 YFSETQ. The CDR3 sequence is 14 residues long. The CDR3 coding sequence is TGCGCCAGCAGCTTGACCGCAGGGTCCTCCGAGCAGTACTTC. It yields the protein CASSLTAGSSEQYF.

V and J are TRBV29-1 and TRBJ1-1, with unresolved D. Germline lookup yields CDR1 SQVTM and CDR2 ANQGSEA. CDR3 length: 14 amino acids. Trimming stripped 4 bases from V and 1 base from J, with 13 bases between. Written as DNA, the CDR3 is TGCAGCGTTGGAGAAGATGGGTGGAACACTGAAGCTTTCTTT. It yields the protein CSVGEDGWNTEAFF. The entire variable domain, with the rest obtained from reference TRBV29-1 and TRBJ1-1, is as follows: SAVISQKPSRDICQRGTSLTIQCQVDSQVTMMFWYRQQPGQSLTLIATANQGSEATYESGFVIDKFPISRPNLTFSTLTVSNMSPEDSSIYLCSVGEDGWNTEAFFGQGTRLTVV.

The genes are TRBV19 and TRBJ2-7; D possibly matches TRBD1 or TRBD2 (5 bases each). Deletions cut 5 bases from V and 1 base from J, with 9 bases between. The germline gives CDR1 LNHDA, CDR2 SQIVND (reference sequence). CDR3 size: 13 residues. CDR3 sequence: CASSPRGSYEQYF. The DNA of the CDR3 is TGTGCCAGTAGTCCGAGGGGATCCTACGAGCAGTACTTC.

The genes are TRBV7-2 and TRBJ2-5; 11 bases are shared with TRBD2. The CDR3 has 14 residues. Germline lookup yields CDR1 SGHTA and CDR2 FQGNSA. V shed 3 bases and J 3 bases; nucleotides not matched to a gene: 0. The CDR3 nucleotides are TGTGCCAGCAGCTTGGGACTAGCGGAAGAGACCCAGTACTTC. Residues: CASSLGLAEETQYF.

DNA of the CDR3: TGTGCCTGGAGTGGGGGGGCCGGCTACGAGCAGTACTTC. Translated: CAWSGGAGYEQYF. The rearrangement links TRBV30 to TRBJ2-7; D tentatively fits TRBD1 or TRBD2 (6 bases each). Germline V CDR1 and CDR2: GTSNPN, SVGIG (reference sequence). This CDR3 comprises 13 residues. The V end was cut by 1 base, the J end by 3 bases, with 10 bases between. The whole variable domain, remainder taken from reference TRBV30 and TRBJ2-7, is SQTIHQWPATLVQPVGSPLSLECTVEGTSNPNLYWYRQAAGRGLQLLFYSVGIGQISSEVPQNLSASRPQDRQFILSSKKLLLSDSGFYLCAWSGGAGYEQYFGPGTRLTVT.

This chain links TRBV29-1 with TRBJ2-6; 7 nucleotides line up with TRBD2. Unmatched junction bases numbered 2, after V lost 5 bases and J lost 1 base. This CDR3 is built from 14 residues. Germline V lookup: CDR1 SQVTM, CDR2 ANQGSEA. CDR3 sequence (DNA): TGCAGCGTTCAGCGGGGTTCTGGGGCCAACGTCCTGACTTTC. Translated: CSVQRGSGANVLTF.

V usage is TRBV5-1 and J usage is TRBJ2-6, with 9 nucleotides matching TRBD1. The CDR3 is 16 amino acids. CDR1 is SGHRS, CDR2 YFSETQ, per germline. Trimming removed 0 bases from V and 2 bases from J; junction bases left unmatched: 0. The CDR3 region is CASSLGTGAGANVLTF. DNA of the CDR3: TGCGCCAGCAGCTTGGGGACAGGGGCTGGGGCCAACGTCCTGACTTTC.

The V and J genes are TRBV18 and TRBJ2-5; D ambiguous. Looked up from germline, CDR1 is KGHSH and CDR2 is LQKENI. Trimming took off 0 bases at V and 5 bases at J, with 10 bases between the two ends. This CDR3 spans 14 amino acids. CDR3 coding DNA: TGTGCCAGCTCACCACCTTTGGACCGGGAGACCCAGTACTTC. Its translation is CASSPPLDRETQYF.